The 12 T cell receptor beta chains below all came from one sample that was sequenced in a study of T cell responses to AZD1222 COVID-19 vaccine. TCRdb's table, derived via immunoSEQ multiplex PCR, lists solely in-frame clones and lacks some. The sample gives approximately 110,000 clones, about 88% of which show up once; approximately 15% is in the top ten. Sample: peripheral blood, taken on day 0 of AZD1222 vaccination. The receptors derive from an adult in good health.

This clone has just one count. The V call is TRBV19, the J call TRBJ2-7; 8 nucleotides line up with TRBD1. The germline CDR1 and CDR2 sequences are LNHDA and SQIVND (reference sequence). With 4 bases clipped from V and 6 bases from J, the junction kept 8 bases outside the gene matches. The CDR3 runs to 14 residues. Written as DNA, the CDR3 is TGTGCCAGTAGTACCTACAGGGGGATGAGCGAGCAGTACTTC. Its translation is CASSTYRGMSEQYF.

This chain's CDR3 is CASSNRAPNTEAFF. CDR3 nucleotide sequence: TGTGCCAGCAGTAACCGGGCGCCGAACACTGAAGCTTTCTTT. The J gene is TRBJ1-1, the V gene TRBV6-6, with no clear D. V shed 5 bases and J shed 1 base, with 11 bases lying between them. The CDR3 is 14 residues long. Germline V gene lookup returns CDR1 MNHNY and CDR2 SVGAGI (reference sequence).

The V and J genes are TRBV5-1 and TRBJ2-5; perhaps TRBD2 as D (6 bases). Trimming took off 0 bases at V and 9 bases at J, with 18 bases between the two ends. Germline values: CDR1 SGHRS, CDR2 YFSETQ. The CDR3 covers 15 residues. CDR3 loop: CASSLGLRGTQAQYF. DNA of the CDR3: TGCGCCAGCAGCTTGGGGCTCCGGGGGACCCAGGCCCAGTACTTC. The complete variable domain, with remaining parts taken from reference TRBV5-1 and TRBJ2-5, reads KAGVTQTPRYLIKTRGQQVTLSCSPISGHRSVSWYQQTPGQGLQFLFEYFSETQRNKGNFPGRFSGRQFSNSRSEMNVSTLELGDSALYLCASSLGLRGTQAQYFGPGTRLLVL.

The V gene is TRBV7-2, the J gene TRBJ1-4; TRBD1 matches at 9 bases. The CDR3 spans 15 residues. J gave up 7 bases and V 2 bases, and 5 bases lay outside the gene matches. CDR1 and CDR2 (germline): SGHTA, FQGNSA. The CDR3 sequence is CASSLSQGAGEKLFF. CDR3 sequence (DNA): TGTGCCAGCAGCTTATCACAGGGGGCGGGTGAAAAACTGTTTTTT.

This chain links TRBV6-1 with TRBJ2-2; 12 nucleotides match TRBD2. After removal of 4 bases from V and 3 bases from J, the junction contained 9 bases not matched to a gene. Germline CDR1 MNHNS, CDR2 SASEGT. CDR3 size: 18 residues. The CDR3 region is CASSAKTSGSIYTGELFF. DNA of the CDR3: TGTGCCAGCAGTGCCAAGACTAGCGGGAGTATCTACACCGGGGAGCTGTTTTTT.

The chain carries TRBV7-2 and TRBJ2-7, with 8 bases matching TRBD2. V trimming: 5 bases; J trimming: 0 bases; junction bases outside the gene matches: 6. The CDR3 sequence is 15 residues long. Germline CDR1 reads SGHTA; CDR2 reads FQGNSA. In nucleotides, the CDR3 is TGTGCCAGCAGCCTTAGCGGGGTGAGCTCCTACGAGCAGTACTTC. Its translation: CASSLSGVSSYEQYF. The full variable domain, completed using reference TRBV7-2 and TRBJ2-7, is GAGVSQSPSNKVTEKGKDVELRCDPISGHTALYWYRQSLGQGLEFLIYFQGNSAPDKSGLPSDRFSAERTGGSVSTLTIQRTQQEDSAVYLCASSLSGVSSYEQYFGPGTRLTVT.

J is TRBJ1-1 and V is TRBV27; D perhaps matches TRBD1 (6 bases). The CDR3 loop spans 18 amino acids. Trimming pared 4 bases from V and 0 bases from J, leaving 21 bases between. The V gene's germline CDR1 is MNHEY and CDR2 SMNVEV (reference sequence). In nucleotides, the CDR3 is TGTGCCAGCAGTTCAAATCCGGGACAAGTAGGCATGAACACTGAAGCTTTCTTT. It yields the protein CASSSNPGQVGMNTEAFF.

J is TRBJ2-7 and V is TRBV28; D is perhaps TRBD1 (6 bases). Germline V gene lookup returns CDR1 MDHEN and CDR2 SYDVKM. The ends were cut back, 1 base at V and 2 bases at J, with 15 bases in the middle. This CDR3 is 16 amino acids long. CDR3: CASSLLGTQRAYEQYF. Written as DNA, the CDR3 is TGTGCCAGCAGTTTATTGGGGACACAGCGAGCCTACGAGCAGTACTTC.

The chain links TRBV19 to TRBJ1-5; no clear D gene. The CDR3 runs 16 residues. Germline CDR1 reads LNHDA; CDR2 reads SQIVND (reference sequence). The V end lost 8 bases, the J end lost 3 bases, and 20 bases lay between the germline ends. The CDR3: CASDPSGARNNQPQHF. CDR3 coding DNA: TGTGCCAGTGACCCCTCCGGAGCTAGGAACAATCAGCCCCAGCATTTT.

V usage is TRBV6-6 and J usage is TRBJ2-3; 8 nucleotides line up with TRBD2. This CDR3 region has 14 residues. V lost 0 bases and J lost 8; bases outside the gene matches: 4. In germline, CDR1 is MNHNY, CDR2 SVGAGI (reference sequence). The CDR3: CASSYSTGGRTQYF. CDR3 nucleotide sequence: TGTGCCAGCAGTTACTCGACGGGAGGGCGTACGCAGTATTTT.

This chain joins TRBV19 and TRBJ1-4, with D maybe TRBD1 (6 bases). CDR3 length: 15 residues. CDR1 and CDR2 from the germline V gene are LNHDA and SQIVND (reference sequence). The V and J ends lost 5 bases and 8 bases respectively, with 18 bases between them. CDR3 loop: CASSSHRAGKEKLFF. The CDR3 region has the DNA TGTGCCAGTAGTTCCCACAGGGCGGGCAAAGAAAAACTGTTTTTT. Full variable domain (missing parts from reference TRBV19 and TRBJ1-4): DGGITQSPKYLFRKEGQNVTLSCEQNLNHDAMYWYRQDPGQGLRLIYYSQIVNDFQKGDIAEGYSVSREKKESFPLTVTSAQKNPTAFYLCASSSHRAGKEKLFFGSGTQLSVL.

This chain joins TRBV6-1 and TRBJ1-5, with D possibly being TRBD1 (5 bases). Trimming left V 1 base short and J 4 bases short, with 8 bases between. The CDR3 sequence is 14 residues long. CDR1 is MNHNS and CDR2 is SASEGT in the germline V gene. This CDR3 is CASSEGGWNQPQHF. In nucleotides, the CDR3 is TGTGCCAGCAGTGAAGGGGGGTGGAATCAGCCCCAGCATTTT.